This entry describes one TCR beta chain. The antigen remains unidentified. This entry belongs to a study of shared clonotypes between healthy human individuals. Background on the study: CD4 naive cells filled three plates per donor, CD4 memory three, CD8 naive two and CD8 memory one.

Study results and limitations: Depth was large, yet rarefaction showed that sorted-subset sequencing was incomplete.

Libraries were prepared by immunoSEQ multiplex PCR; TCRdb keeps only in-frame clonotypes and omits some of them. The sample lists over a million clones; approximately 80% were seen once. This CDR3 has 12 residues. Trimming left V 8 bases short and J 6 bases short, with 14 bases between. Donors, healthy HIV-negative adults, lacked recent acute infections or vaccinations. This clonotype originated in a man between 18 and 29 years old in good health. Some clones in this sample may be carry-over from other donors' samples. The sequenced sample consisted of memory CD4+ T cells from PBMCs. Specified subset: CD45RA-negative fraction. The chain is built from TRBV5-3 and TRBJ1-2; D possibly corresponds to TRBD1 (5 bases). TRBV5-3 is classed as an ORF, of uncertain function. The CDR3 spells CASRRLGHGYTF. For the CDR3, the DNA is TGTGCCAGCAGGAGATTGGGACATGGCTACACCTTC.